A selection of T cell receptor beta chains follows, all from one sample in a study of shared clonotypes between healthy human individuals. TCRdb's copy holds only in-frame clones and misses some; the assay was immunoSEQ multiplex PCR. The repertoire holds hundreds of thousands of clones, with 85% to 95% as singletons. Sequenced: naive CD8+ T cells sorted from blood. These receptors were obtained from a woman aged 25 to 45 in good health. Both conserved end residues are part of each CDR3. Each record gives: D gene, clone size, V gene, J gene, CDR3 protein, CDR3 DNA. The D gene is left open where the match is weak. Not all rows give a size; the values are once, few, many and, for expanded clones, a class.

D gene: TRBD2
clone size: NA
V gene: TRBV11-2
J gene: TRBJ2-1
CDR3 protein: CASSPQGVAGGPFGYEQFF
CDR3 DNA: TGTGCCAGCAGCCCCCAGGGGGTAGCGGGAGGGCCCTTTGGGTATGAGCAGTTCTTC

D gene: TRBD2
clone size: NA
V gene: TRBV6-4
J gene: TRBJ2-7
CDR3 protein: CASSGTGLAGPLVF
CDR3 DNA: TGTGCCAGCAGTGGCACGGGACTAGCGGGGCCTCTTGTCTTC

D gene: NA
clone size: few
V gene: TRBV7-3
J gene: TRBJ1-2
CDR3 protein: CASSLSGEGYTF
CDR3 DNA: TGTGCCAGCAGCTTGTCCGGGGAGGGCTACACCTTC

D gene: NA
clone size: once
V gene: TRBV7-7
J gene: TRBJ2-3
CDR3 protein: CASSFVDTQYF
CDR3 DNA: TGTGCCAGCAGCTTCGTAGATACGCAGTATTTT

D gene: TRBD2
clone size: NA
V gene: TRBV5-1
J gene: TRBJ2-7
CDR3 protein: CASRTSGRQNEQYF
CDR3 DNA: TGCGCCAGCAGGACTAGCGGGAGACAGAACGAGCAGTACTTC

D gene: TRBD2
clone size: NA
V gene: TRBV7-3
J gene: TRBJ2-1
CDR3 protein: CASSPGLAGYNEQFF
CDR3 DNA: TGTGCCAGCAGCCCCGGACTAGCGGGGTACAATGAGCAGTTCTTC

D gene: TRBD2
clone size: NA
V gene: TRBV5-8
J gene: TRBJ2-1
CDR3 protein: CAISGYLRLAGGGEQFF
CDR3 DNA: TGTGCCATCTCCGGGTACTTGAGACTAGCGGGAGGTGGCGAGCAGTTCTTC

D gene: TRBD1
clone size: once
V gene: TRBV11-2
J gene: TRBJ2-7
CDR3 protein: CASKGTAYEQYF
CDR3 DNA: TGTGCCAGCAAAGGGACAGCTTACGAGCAGTACTTC

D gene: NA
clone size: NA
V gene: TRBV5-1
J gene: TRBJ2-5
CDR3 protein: CASSPRDRQETQYF
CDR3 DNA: TGCGCCAGCAGCCCCCGAGACAGGCAAGAGACCCAGTACTTC

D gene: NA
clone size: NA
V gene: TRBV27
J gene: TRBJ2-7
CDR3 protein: CASSSRGQGKGYEQYF
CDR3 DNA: TGTGCCAGCAGTTCCCGGGGACAAGGGAAAGGCTACGAGCAGTACTTC

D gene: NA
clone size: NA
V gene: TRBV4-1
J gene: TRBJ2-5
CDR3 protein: CASRSVDGQETQYF
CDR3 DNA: TGCGCCAGCCGTTCCGTGGACGGCCAAGAGACCCAGTACTTC

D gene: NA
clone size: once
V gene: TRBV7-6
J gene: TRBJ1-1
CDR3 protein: CASSLVVGDDTEAFF
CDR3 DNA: TGTGCCAGCAGCTTAGTGGTAGGGGACGACACTGAAGCTTTCTTT

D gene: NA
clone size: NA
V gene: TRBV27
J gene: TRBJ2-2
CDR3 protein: CASSLSGLVANTGELFF
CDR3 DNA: TGTGCCAGCAGTTTAAGCGGGCTAGTCGCGAACACCGGGGAGCTGTTTTTT

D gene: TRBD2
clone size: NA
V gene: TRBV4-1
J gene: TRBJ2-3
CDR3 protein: CASSQTSGSPDTQYF
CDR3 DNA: TGCGCCAGCAGCCAGACTAGCGGGAGCCCAGATACGCAGTATTTT

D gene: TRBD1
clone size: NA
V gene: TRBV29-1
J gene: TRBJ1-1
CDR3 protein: CSVGSEAGGWTEAFF
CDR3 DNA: TGCAGCGTTGGTAGTGAGGCAGGGGGGTGGACTGAAGCTTTCTTT

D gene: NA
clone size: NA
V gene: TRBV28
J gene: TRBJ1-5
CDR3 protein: CASSSSRQASNQPQHF
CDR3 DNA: TGTGCCAGCAGTTCCTCCCGACAGGCGAGCAATCAGCCCCAGCATTTT

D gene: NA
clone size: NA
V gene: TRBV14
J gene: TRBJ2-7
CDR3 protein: CASRGTLFDEQYF
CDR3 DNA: TGTGCCAGCAGGGGGACACTGTTCGACGAGCAGTACTTC

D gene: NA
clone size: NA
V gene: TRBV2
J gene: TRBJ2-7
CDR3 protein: CATERGYEQYF
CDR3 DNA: TGTGCCACCGAGAGGGGGTACGAGCAGTACTTC

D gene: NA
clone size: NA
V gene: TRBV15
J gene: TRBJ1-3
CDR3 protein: CATSSIYPPDTIYF
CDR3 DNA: TGTGCCACCAGCAGTATTTATCCGCCGGACACCATATATTTT

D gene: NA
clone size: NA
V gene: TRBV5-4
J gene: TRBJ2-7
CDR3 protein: CASSLLGGSNEQYF
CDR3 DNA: TGTGCCAGCAGCCTTCTAGGGGGTAGCAACGAGCAGTACTTC

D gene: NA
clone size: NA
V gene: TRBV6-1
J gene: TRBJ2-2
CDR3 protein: CASSESGVGTGELFF
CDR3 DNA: TGTGCCAGCAGTGAATCGGGGGTCGGTACCGGGGAGCTGTTTTTT

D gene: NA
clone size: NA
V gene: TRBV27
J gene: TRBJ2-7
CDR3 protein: CASSTTYEQYF
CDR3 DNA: TGTGCCAGCAGTACCACCTACGAGCAGTACTTC

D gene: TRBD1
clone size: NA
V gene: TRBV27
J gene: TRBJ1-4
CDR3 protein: CASSTQGGTYEKLFF
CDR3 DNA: TGTGCCAGCAGTACACAGGGGGGGACTTATGAAAAACTGTTTTTT

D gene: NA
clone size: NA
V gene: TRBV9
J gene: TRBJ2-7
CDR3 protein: CASSEWSRGGEQYF
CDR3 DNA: TGTGCCAGCAGCGAGTGGAGCCGTGGAGGCGAGCAGTACTTC

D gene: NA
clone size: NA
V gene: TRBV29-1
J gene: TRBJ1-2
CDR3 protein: CSVEGDGYGYTF
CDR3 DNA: TGCAGCGTTGAAGGGGATGGCTATGGCTACACCTTC

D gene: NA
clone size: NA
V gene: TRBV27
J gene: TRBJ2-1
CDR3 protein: CASSLSAGLSYNEQFF
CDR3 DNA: TGTGCCAGCAGTTTATCGGCAGGGCTCTCCTACAATGAGCAGTTCTTC

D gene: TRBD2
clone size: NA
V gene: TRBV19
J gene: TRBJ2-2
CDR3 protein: CASNSGLAHGELFF
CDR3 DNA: TGTGCCAGTAACTCCGGACTAGCGCACGGGGAGCTGTTTTTT

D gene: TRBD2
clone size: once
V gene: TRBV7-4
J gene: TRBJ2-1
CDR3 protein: CASSFFGRRDEQFF
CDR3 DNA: TGTGCCAGCAGCTTTTTCGGGAGGCGGGATGAGCAGTTCTTC

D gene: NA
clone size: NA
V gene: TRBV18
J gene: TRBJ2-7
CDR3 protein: CASSPLGATYEQYF
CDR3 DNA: TGTGCCAGCTCACCGCTGGGGGCGACCTACGAGCAGTACTTC

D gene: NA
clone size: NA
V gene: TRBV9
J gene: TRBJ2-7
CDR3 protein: CASSVGQGKVGEQYF
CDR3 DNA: TGTGCCAGCAGCGTAGGGCAGGGGAAGGTGGGCGAGCAGTACTTC

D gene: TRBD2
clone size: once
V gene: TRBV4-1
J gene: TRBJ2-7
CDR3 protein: CASSLRTSEIYEQYF
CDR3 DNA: TGCGCCAGCAGCCTTAGGACTAGCGAAATCTACGAGCAGTACTTC

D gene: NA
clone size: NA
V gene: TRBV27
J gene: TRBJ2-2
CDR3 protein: CASSFGGLAANTGELFF
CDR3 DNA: TGTGCCAGCAGTTTTGGGGGCCTAGCGGCCAACACCGGGGAGCTGTTTTTT

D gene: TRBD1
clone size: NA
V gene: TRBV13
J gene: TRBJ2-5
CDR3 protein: CASSPGDRTEAQYF
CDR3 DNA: TGTGCCAGCAGCCCCGGGGACAGGACTGAAGCCCAGTACTTC

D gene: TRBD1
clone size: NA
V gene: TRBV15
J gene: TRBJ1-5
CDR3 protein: CATSRVTTGNQPQHF
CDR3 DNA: TGTGCCACCAGCAGAGTCACGACAGGGAATCAGCCCCAGCATTTT

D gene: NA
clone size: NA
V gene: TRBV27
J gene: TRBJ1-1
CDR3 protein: CASTGTGQPFEAFF
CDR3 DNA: TGTGCCAGCACCGGCACAGGGCAGCCCTTTGAAGCTTTCTTT

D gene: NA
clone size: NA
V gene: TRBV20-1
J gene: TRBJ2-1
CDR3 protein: CSARRVAEQFF
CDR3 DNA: TGCAGTGCTAGGCGGGTCGCTGAGCAGTTCTTC

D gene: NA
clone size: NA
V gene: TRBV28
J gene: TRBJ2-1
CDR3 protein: CASSTTSWVNEQFF
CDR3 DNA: TGTGCCAGCAGTACAACTAGCTGGGTCAATGAGCAGTTCTTC

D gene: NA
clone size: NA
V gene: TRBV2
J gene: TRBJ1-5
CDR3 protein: CASSERGVVGVGSNQPQHF
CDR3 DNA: TGTGCCAGCAGTGAGCGAGGCGTCGTGGGGGTCGGAAGCAATCAGCCCCAGCATTTT

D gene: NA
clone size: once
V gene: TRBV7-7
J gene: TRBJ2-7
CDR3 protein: CASSLLTGNNEQYF
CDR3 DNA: TGTGCCAGCAGCTTATTAACAGGTAACAACGAGCAGTACTTC

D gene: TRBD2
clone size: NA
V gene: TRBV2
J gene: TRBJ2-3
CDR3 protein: CASSRLAGGSTDTQYF
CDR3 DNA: TGTGCCAGCAGTCGACTAGCGGGAGGTAGCACAGATACGCAGTATTTT

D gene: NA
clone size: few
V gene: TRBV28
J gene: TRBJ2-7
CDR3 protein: CASSLGSYEQYF
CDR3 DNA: TGTGCCAGCAGTTTGGGGTCCTACGAGCAGTACTTC

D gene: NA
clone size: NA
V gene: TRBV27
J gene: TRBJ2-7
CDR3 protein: CASSLPGSYEQYF
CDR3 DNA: TGTGCCAGCAGTTTACCCGGGTCCTACGAGCAGTACTTC

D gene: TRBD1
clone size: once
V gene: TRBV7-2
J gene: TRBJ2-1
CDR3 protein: CASSLVKGQGGFWGQFF
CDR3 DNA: TGTGCCAGCAGCTTAGTGAAGGGACAGGGCGGATTTTGGGGACAGTTCTTC

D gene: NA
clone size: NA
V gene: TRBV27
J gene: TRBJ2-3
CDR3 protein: CATAGGTDTQYF
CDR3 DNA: TGTGCCACCGCGGGCGGAACAGATACGCAGTATTTT

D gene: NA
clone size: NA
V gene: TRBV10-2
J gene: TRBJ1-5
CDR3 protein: CASSLGERGQPQHF
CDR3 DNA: TGCGCCAGCAGTCTAGGGGAGAGGGGGCAGCCCCAGCATTTT

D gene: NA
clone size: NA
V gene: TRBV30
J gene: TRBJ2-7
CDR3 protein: CAWSPFGVYGEQYF
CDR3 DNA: TGTGCCTGGAGTCCCTTTGGGGTGTATGGCGAGCAGTACTTC

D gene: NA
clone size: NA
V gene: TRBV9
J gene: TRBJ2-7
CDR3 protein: CASSVFTGGDEQYF
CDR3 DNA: TGTGCCAGCAGCGTATTTACAGGGGGGGACGAGCAGTACTTC

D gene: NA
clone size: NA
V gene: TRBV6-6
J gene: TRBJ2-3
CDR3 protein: CASTPSPDTQYF
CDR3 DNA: TGTGCCAGCACCCCTTCCCCAGATACGCAGTATTTT

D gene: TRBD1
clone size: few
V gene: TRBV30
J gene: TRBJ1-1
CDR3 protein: CAWSPGQGAKTEAFF
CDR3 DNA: TGTGCCTGGAGTCCGGGACAGGGGGCGAAGACTGAAGCTTTCTTT

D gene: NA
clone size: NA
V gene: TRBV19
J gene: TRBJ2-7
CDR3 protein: CASSSSHHYEQYF
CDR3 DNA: TGTGCCAGTAGTTCCTCCCATCACTACGAGCAGTACTTC